The 14 T cell receptor beta chains in this list originate from one sample, sequenced in a study of blood T cell repertoires in COVID-19. Measured with immunoSEQ multiplex PCR; TCRdb has only the in-frame clones, and not every one. Among under 200,000 clones listed, approximately 80% were seen once. The sample taken for sequencing was peripheral blood. These receptors all come from a woman between 70 and 85 years old with COVID-19, enrolled during active disease.

The chain has TRBV6-4 and TRBJ1-1, with no clear D. V was cut by 10 bases and J by 0 bases, with 12 bases left in between. CDR1 is MRHNA and CDR2 is SNTAGT in the germline V gene. There are 13 residues in the CDR3. CDR3 in amino acids: CAIPGIMNTEAFF. The DNA of the CDR3 is TGTGCCATCCCGGGGATTATGAACACTGAAGCTTTCTTT.

The V gene is TRBV19, the J gene TRBJ1-4; D perhaps matches TRBD1 (5 bases). Germline CDR1 and CDR2: LNHDA and SQIVND (reference sequence). This CDR3 is built from 16 residues. The V end was cut by 3 bases, the J end by 8 bases, with 19 bases between. The CDR3 spells CASSILQSLGPEKLFF. CDR3 nucleotide sequence: TGTGCCAGTAGTATCCTTCAGTCTCTGGGGCCGGAAAAACTGTTTTTT.

The CDR3 reads CASSQVAWAGDEQFF. The CDR3 bases are TGTGCCAGCAGCCAAGTGGCGTGGGCGGGAGATGAGCAGTTCTTC. The chain joins TRBV3-1 (or the pseudogene TRBV3-2) to TRBJ2-1; 7 bases are a match to TRBD2. J lost 8 bases, V lost 1 base, and 8 bases had no gene match. This CDR3 comprises 15 residues. The germline CDR1 and CDR2 sequences are LGHDT and YNNKEL (reference sequence).

J is TRBJ2-3 and V is TRBV19; no definite D call. Germline lookup yields CDR1 LNHDA and CDR2 SQIVND (reference sequence). Trimming stripped 5 bases from V and 0 bases from J, with 9 bases between. This CDR3 contains 14 residues. The CDR3 sequence: CASSVSLSTDTQYF. The CDR3 region has the DNA TGTGCCAGTAGTGTGTCTCTCAGCACAGATACGCAGTATTTT. Combining the CDR3 with reference TRBV19 and TRBJ2-3 gives the whole variable domain DGGITQSPKYLFRKEGQNVTLSCEQNLNHDAMYWYRQDPGQGLRLIYYSQIVNDFQKGDIAEGYSVSREKKESFPLTVTSAQKNPTAFYLCASSVSLSTDTQYFGPGTRLTVL.

The rearrangement uses TRBV5-1 and TRBJ1-2; 7 positions match TRBD1. Per the germline V gene, CDR1 is SGHRS and CDR2 is YFSETQ. V shed 2 bases and J 2 bases; nucleotides not matched to a gene: 3. The CDR3 sequence is 14 residues long. The CDR3 sequence is CASSFDRANYGYTF. The CDR3, as DNA: TGCGCCAGCAGCTTCGACAGGGCCAACTATGGCTACACCTTC.

The gene calls are TRBV27 and TRBJ1-2; TRBD1 matches at 10 bases. Trimming cost V 6 bases and J 0 bases; bases outside gene matches: 4. Germline loops: CDR1 MNHEY, CDR2 SMNVEV (reference sequence). This CDR3 is built from 15 residues. Here the CDR3 DNA reads TGTGCCAGCAGCTACGGGACAGGGGCTAACTATGGCTACACCTTC. As protein: CASSYGTGANYGYTF.

The chain carries TRBV30 and TRBJ1-2, with 10 bases fitting TRBD1. The junction had 13 bases not matched to a gene; V was cut back by 4 bases and J by 8 bases. Germline V gene sequence: CDR1 GTSNPN, CDR2 SVGIG (reference sequence). The CDR3 loop spans 15 amino acids. The CDR3 region is CAWIKDRGTSRGYTF. DNA of the CDR3: TGTGCCTGGATCAAGGACAGGGGGACGTCGAGAGGCTACACCTTC.

The chain employs TRBV9 and TRBJ1-2; D might be TRBD1 (6 bases). The CDR3 covers 14 residues. Germline lookup yields CDR1 SGDLS and CDR2 YYNGEE. The V and J ends lost 6 bases and 8 bases respectively, with 20 bases between them. The CDR3 DNA sequence: TGTGCCAGCATCTCCGAAGGGGGGGCCCTCGGCTACACCTTC. Protein: CASISEGGALGYTF. Supplemented by reference TRBV9 and TRBJ1-2, the full variable domain reads DSGVTQTPKHLITATGQRVTLRCSPRSGDLSVYWYQQSLDQGLQFLIQYYNGEERAKGNILERFSAQQFPDLHSELNLSSLELGDSALYFCASISEGGALGYTFGSGTRLTVV.

The chain has TRBV11-1 and TRBJ1-1; tentative D call: TRBD1 (6 bases). The germline V gene has CDR1 SGHAT and CDR2 FQDESV (reference sequence). The length of the CDR3 is 15 residues. V lost 5 bases, J lost 2 bases, and 15 bases lay in between. CDR3 in DNA: TGTGCCAGCAGCCCCTCCACAGGGCTCAACACTGAAGCTTTCTTT. Its protein product is CASSPSTGLNTEAFF.

The V gene is TRBV6-2 or TRBV6-3, the J gene TRBJ2-7; a weak D match, TRBD2 (5 bases). CDR3 length equals 13 residues. Trimming took off 7 bases at V and 2 bases at J, with 12 bases between the two ends. Germline V CDR1 and CDR2: MNHEY, SVGEGT. The CDR3: CASNPTGTYEQYF. The DNA of the CDR3 is TGTGCCAGCAACCCAACGGGAACCTACGAGCAGTACTTC.

The chain employs TRBV12-5 and TRBJ2-2, with D tentatively TRBD1 (5 bases). The CDR3 is 22 residues long. Trimming shortened V by 0 bases and J by 4 bases, and 30 bases separated the two germline ends. In germline, CDR1 is LGHNT, CDR2 FRNRAP. The DNA for the CDR3 is TGTGCTAGTGGTTTGGTCCTACCCCACGGCCAGTCCGACAGTAATGTCACCGGGGAGCTGTTTTTT. This encodes CASGLVLPHGQSDSNVTGELFF. The full variable domain, rest sourced from reference TRBV12-5 and TRBJ2-2, is DARVTQTPRHKVTEMGQEVTMRCQPILGHNTVFWYRQTMMQGLELLAYFRNRAPLDDSGMPKDRFSAEMPDATLATLKIQPSEPRDSAVYFCASGLVLPHGQSDSNVTGELFFGEGSRLTVL.

The chain carries TRBV5-1 and TRBJ1-1; possible D gene TRBD1, 5 bases. Germline CDR1 reads SGHRS; CDR2 reads YFSETQ. The CDR3 has 13 residues. Between the trimmed V and J ends, which lost 4 bases and 4 bases, there was a span of 11 bases. In DNA form, the CDR3 reads TGCGCCAGCAGCACCTTGACAGTCACTGAAGCTTTCTTT. This gives the protein CASSTLTVTEAFF.

The genes are TRBV19 and TRBJ1-1, with 7 positions matching TRBD1. Trimming cost V 6 bases and J 1 base; bases outside gene matches: 11. Germline V lookup: CDR1 LNHDA, CDR2 SQIVND (reference sequence). The CDR3 is 16 amino acids. CDR3 in amino acids: CASRSTGAAWNTEAFF. CDR3 in DNA: TGTGCCAGTAGATCAACAGGGGCGGCCTGGAACACTGAAGCTTTCTTT.

The chain carries TRBV28 and TRBJ1-2; 8 positions match TRBD1. The CDR3 consists of 14 residues. The germline V gene encodes CDR1 MDHEN and CDR2 SYDVKM. With 7 bases clipped from V and 3 bases from J, the junction kept 7 bases outside the gene matches. In DNA, the CDR3 is TGTGCCAGCACCCCCAGGGGGCCCCACTATGGCTACACCTTC. It yields the protein CASTPRGPHYGYTF.